The rows below give T cell receptor beta chains drawn from one sample of a study of CD8 T cells in ankylosing spondylitis. TCRdb called the 5' RACE reads again in MiXCR, with one record for every CDR3 protein. The sample consists of 240,000 or so distinct CDR3 sequences, about 9.1% of them appearing once. The source material was blood, either unsorted or a sorted T cell fraction (not recorded which). The source is a male donor with ankylosing spondylitis or in good health (not recorded which). Both conserved end residues are part of each CDR3. A D gene is named only where the DNA matches it firmly. Part of the rows lack a size; the others show once, few, many or a class for expanded clones.

len	v_gene	d_gene	j_gene	abundance	CDR3nt	CDR3aa
17	TRBV9	TRBD2	TRBJ2-3	many	TGTGCCAGCAGCGTAGAGGGTAGCGGGTCATCCACAGATACGCAGTATTTT	CASSVEGSGSSTDTQYF
13	TRBV5-1	NA	TRBJ2-7	NA	TGCGCCAGCAGGGGGGCCAGCTCCTACGAGCAGTACTTC	CASRGASSYEQYF
13	TRBV7-7	NA	TRBJ1-1	many	TGTGCTAGCAGCTTAAGGAGGGAAACTGAAGCTTTCTTT	CASSLRRETEAFF
14	TRBV5-8	NA	TRBJ1-1	many	TGTGCCAGCAGCTTGGACACTTTGAACACTGAAGCTTTCTTT	CASSLDTLNTEAFF
15	TRBV19	NA	TRBJ1-5	many	TGTGCCAGTAGTATAATGTCGGGAAACACTCAGCCCCAGCATTTT	CASSIMSGNTQPQHF
15	TRBV6-1	TRBD1	TRBJ2-1	few	TGTGCCAGCAGTGAAGTGGCAGGGGGCTACAATGAGCAGTTCTTC	CASSEVAGGYNEQFF
14	TRBV12-3/TRBV12-4	NA	TRBJ1-5	many	TGTGCCAGCAGTGCCCAACGGGGGAATCAGCCCCAGCATTTT	CASSAQRGNQPQHF
17	TRBV19	TRBD1	TRBJ1-3	few	TGTGCCAGTAGTACAACGCGGACAGGGCCCTCTGGAAACACCATATATTTT	CASSTTRTGPSGNTIYF
14	TRBV7-8	NA	TRBJ2-1	many	TGTGCCAGCAGCTTATACGTGGGGGACCGGGAGCAGTTCTTC	CASSLYVGDREQFF
15	TRBV12-3/TRBV12-4	TRBD2	TRBJ2-1	many	TGTGCCAGCAGTAAGACTAGCGGGGCGTACAATGAGCAGTTCTTC	CASSKTSGAYNEQFF
15	TRBV7-2	NA	TRBJ2-7	many	TGTGCCAGCAGCTGGGTCGGGGGCGTTATCTACGAGCAGTACTTC	CASSWVGGVIYEQYF
14	TRBV6-1	TRBD1	TRBJ1-1	NA	TGTGCCAGCAGTCGAGGGGACAGGGTCACTGAAGCTTTCTTT	CASSRGDRVTEAFF
13	TRBV7-8	NA	TRBJ2-7	many	TGTGCCAGCTCCGGACGCGAGGCCTACGAGCAGTACTTC	CASSGREAYEQYF
16	TRBV11-2	NA	TRBJ1-4	NA	TGTGCCAGCACCCAGCGTTCGGGGTCGGGTAATGAAAAACTGTTTTTT	CASTQRSGSGNEKLFF
13	TRBV6-5	NA	TRBJ1-6	NA	TGTGCCAGCAGTTACGAGGGGGACTCACCCCTCCACTTT	CASSYEGDSPLHF
14	TRBV5-5	NA	TRBJ1-4	NA	TGTGCCAGCAGCTTTGTGGGACCTAGAGAAAAACTGTTTTTT	CASSFVGPREKLFF
14	TRBV20-1	NA	TRBJ2-7	many	TGCAGTGCTAGAGACATCGGAAGCTCCTACGAGCAGTACTTC	CSARDIGSSYEQYF
16	TRBV18	NA	TRBJ2-2	many	TGTGCCAGCTCACCACGGAGGACTAAGAACACCGGGGAGCTGTTTTTT	CASSPRRTKNTGELFF
10	TRBV6-5	NA	TRBJ2-7	few	TGTGCCAGAGGGGGGGTACGGCAGTACTTC	CARGGVRQYF
17	TRBV12-3/TRBV12-4	NA	TRBJ2-2	many	TGTGCCAGCAGTTTCCCGTCCCGCGTGAGAGGCACCGGGGAGCTGTTTTTT	CASSFPSRVRGTGELFF
14	TRBV6-1	NA	TRBJ2-3	many	TGTGCCAGCAGCCGGGGCGGGAGCACAGATACGCAGTATTTT	CASSRGGSTDTQYF
14	TRBV5-1	TRBD1	TRBJ1-4	many	TGCGCCAGCAGCCCGACAGGGCGAGGCGAAAAACTGTTTTTT	CASSPTGRGEKLFF
13	TRBV18	NA	TRBJ2-2	many	TGTGCCAGCTCACCAGTCTTGGCCGGGGAGCTGTTTTTT	CASSPVLAGELFF
14	TRBV27	NA	TRBJ1-6	many	TGTGCCAGCAGTTTATATTGGGAGACCTCACCCCTCCACTTT	CASSLYWETSPLHF
12	TRBV7-2	NA	TRBJ1-2	few	TGTGCCAGCAGCTTAGCGATGAGGGGCTACACCTTC	CASSLAMRGYTF
16	TRBV18	TRBD2	TRBJ2-5	NA	TGTGCCAGCTCCCCGACTAGCGGGGGAGTCAAAGAGACCCAGTACTTC	CASSPTSGGVKETQYF
17	TRBV5-1	NA	TRBJ2-3	few	TGCGCCAGCAGCTCTCCGGCAGGGGATATGTCTCGGGTGACGCAGTATTTT	CASSSPAGDMSRVTQYF
13	TRBV20-1	TRBD2	TRBJ2-7	many	TGCAGTGCTACCGTTAGCGGGCTCAACGAGCAGTACTTC	CSATVSGLNEQYF
16	TRBV20-1	TRBD2	TRBJ2-1	many	TGCAGTGCTAGAGATCAGCGGGGAAGCTCCTACAATGAGCAGTTCTTC	CSARDQRGSSYNEQFF
16	TRBV5-6	NA	TRBJ1-2	many	TGTGCCAGCAGCTTGACAGGTTCTTACGTAAGCTATGGCTACACCTTC	CASSLTGSYVSYGYTF
15	TRBV7-2	TRBD1	TRBJ2-1	few	TGTGCCAGCAGCTCCACGGACAGGGGGGTGAATGAGCAGTTCTTC	CASSSTDRGVNEQFF
15	TRBV5-1	TRBD1	TRBJ1-2	many	TGCGCCAGCAGCCCCCCCGGGACAGGGAAGAATGGCTACACCTTC	CASSPPGTGKNGYTF
14	TRBV4-3	TRBD2	TRBJ2-1	NA	TGCGCCAGCAGCCACGAGACTAGCGGGAATGAGCAGTTCTTC	CASSHETSGNEQFF
14	TRBV5-6	NA	TRBJ2-4	many	TGTGCCAGCAGCTTGGGACGGGAAGGGAACATTCAGTACTTC	CASSLGREGNIQYF
15	TRBV20-1	NA	TRBJ2-3	many	TGCAGTGCTAGGATTCTGGGGCTAGCGACAGATACGCAGTATTTT	CSARILGLATDTQYF
16	TRBV27	TRBD1	TRBJ1-6	many	TGTGCCAGCACCTCGGGACAGGGCTCCTATAATTCACCCCTCCACTTT	CASTSGQGSYNSPLHF
12	TRBV20-1	NA	TRBJ2-5	many	TGCAGTGCTAGTAAACAGCAAGAGACCCAGTACTTC	CSASKQQETQYF
15	TRBV10-3	TRBD2	TRBJ2-1	NA	TGTGCCATCAGTGGTACTAGCGGCCCCCGGGATGAGCAGTTCTTC	CAISGTSGPRDEQFF
11	TRBV6-1	NA	TRBJ1-3	many	TGTGCCATGATTTCCGGAAACACCATATATTTT	CAMISGNTIYF
14	TRBV20-1	NA	TRBJ2-1	many	TGCAGTGCTAGAGGACGCGGGGCCTACAATGAGCAGTTCTTC	CSARGRGAYNEQFF
14	TRBV12-3/TRBV12-4	TRBD1	TRBJ1-4	few	TGTGCCAGCGGAAGGACAGGGGGAAATGAAAAACTGTTTTTT	CASGRTGGNEKLFF
17	TRBV9	TRBD2	TRBJ2-1	many	TGTGCCAGCAGCTACTCCCTCATGGGGGGGGTGTACAATGAGCAGTTCTTC	CASSYSLMGGVYNEQFF
13	TRBV25-1	NA	TRBJ2-2	NA	TGTGCCAGCAGTGAACAGAACACCGGGGAGCTGTTTTTT	CASSEQNTGELFF
18	TRBV6-2/TRBV6-3	TRBD1	TRBJ2-7	few	TGTGCCAGCAGTTACTTGCTTCGATCGGACAGGGATTCCTACGAGCAGTACTTC	CASSYLLRSDRDSYEQYF
14	TRBV29-1	NA	TRBJ2-7	many	TGCAGCGTGGGGGGTGGAAAGGCTGCCTACGAGCAGTACTTC	CSVGGGKAAYEQYF
15	TRBV12-3/TRBV12-4	TRBD1	TRBJ2-1	few	TGTGCCAGCAGCCCCGGACAGGGGGTCTACAATGAGCAGTTCTTC	CASSPGQGVYNEQFF
14	TRBV27	TRBD1	TRBJ2-7	many	TGTGCCAGCGGATGGGGACAGAGAGGCTACGAGCAGTACTTC	CASGWGQRGYEQYF
15	TRBV4-1	NA	TRBJ2-1	many	TGCGCCAGCAGCCAAGGGTCTAGCCACTACAATGAGCAGTTCTTC	CASSQGSSHYNEQFF
13	TRBV27	NA	TRBJ2-7	many	TGTGCCAGCAGGCGTCCGGGACACCCCGAGCAGTACTTC	CASRRPGHPEQYF
15	TRBV4-3	NA	TRBJ1-2	NA	TGCGCCAGCAGCCAAGGGGTTGGGGATAACTATGGCTACACCTTC	CASSQGVGDNYGYTF
12	TRBV3-1	NA	TRBJ1-1	many	TGTGCCAGCCGCAGAGAGAACACTGAAGCTTTCTTT	CASRRENTEAFF
14	TRBV6-1	TRBD1	TRBJ2-5	few	TGTGCCAGCAGTGAAACAGGGGGCCGGGAGACCCAGTACTTC	CASSETGGRETQYF
13	TRBV29-1	TRBD1	TRBJ1-2	many	TGCAGCGTGACGGGACAGAGCTACTATGGCTACACCTTC	CSVTGQSYYGYTF